These 32 T cell receptor beta chains originate from one sample sequenced in a study of CD8+ T cells in alopecia areata. The treatment here: oral pan-JAK inhibitor, 5-10 mg twice daily. Following RNA extraction, reverse transcription yielded cDNA that acted as the sequencing template. Sequenced by immunoSEQ multiplex PCR; TCRdb stores in-frame clones only, minus some. The sample carries about 210,000 clones, approximately 65% recorded once. Material: CD4+ T cells sorted from blood, obtained between weeks 43 and 45, from a patient treated with tofacitinib. The receptor set was obtained from a human donor with alopecia areata.

The V call is TRBV29-1, the J call TRBJ2-6; the D is unclear. CDR1 is SQVTM, CDR2 ANQGSEA, per germline. The CDR3 contains 15 residues. V dropped 6 bases and J dropped 1 base, with 13 bases sitting between them. For the CDR3, the DNA is TGCAGCGTCTGGGCCGCAGGATCTGGGGCCAACGTCCTGACTTTC. Protein sequence: CSVWAAGSGANVLTF.

The chain carries TRBV4-1 and TRBJ1-1; D might be TRBD1 (6 bases). The CDR3 totals 14 residues. The V gene lost 2 bases and the J gene lost 1 base, with 8 bases spanning the gap. Germline V gene sequence: CDR1 MGHRA, CDR2 YSYEKL. The CDR3 loop is CASSQFRGNTEAFF. The CDR3 DNA reads TGCGCCAGCAGCCAATTCAGGGGGAACACTGAAGCTTTCTTT.

The CDR3 sequence: CASSLEGDRTDTQYF. CDR3 DNA sequence: TGTGCCAGCAGCTTAGAGGGGGACCGCACAGATACGCAGTATTTT. V and J are TRBV7-6 and TRBJ2-3, with D tentatively TRBD1 (6 bases). The V gene lost 1 base and the J gene lost 1 base, with 9 bases spanning the gap. The CDR3 has 15 amino acids. The germline gives CDR1 SGHVS, CDR2 FNYEAQ.

A single count supports this clone. This chain joins TRBV4-2 and TRBJ2-1; either TRBD1 or TRBD2 may supply D (6 bases each). Trimming pared 0 bases from V and 4 bases from J, leaving 10 bases between. Germline V gene lookup returns CDR1 LGHNA and CDR2 YNFKEQ. CDR3 length: 15 residues. Here the CDR3 reads CASSQDGGPYNEQFF. The DNA for the CDR3 is TGTGCCAGCAGCCAAGACGGGGGCCCGTACAATGAGCAGTTCTTC.

The CDR3 coding sequence is TGCAGCGCTTTCGCAGGGCGCACTGAAGCTTTCTTT. Protein: CSAFAGRTEAFF. The rearrangement uses TRBV29-1 and TRBJ1-1, with a possible D match to TRBD1 (5 bases). CDR1 is SQVTM and CDR2 is ANQGSEA in the germline V gene. The CDR3 sequence is 12 residues long. V lost 7 bases and J 4 bases, leaving 13 bases between the germline ends.

The chain carries TRBV7-2 and TRBJ2-2; a weak D match, TRBD2 (6 bases). V dropped 6 bases and J dropped 4 bases, with 15 bases sitting between them. The germline V gene encodes CDR1 SGHTA and CDR2 FQGNSA. The CDR3 length is 15 residues. CDR3 in amino acids: CASSIAVQGTGELFF. The CDR3 DNA is TGTGCCAGCAGTATAGCGGTGCAAGGCACCGGGGAGCTGTTTTTT. Together with reference TRBV7-2 and TRBJ2-2, the CDR3 gives the full variable domain: GAGVSQSPSNKVTEKGKDVELRCDPISGHTALYWYRQSLGQGLEFLIYFQGNSAPDKSGLPSDRFSAERTGGSVSTLTIQRTQQEDSAVYLCASSIAVQGTGELFFGEGSRLTVL.

The chain employs TRBV2 and TRBJ2-2; D is ambiguous. The germline V gene encodes CDR1 SNHLY and CDR2 FYNNEI. This CDR3 spans 13 amino acids. Trimming shortened V by 2 bases and J by 6 bases, and 7 bases separated the two germline ends. Here the CDR3 reads CASSEQAPGELFF. DNA for the CDR3: TGTGCCAGCAGTGAACAGGCGCCCGGGGAGCTGTTTTTT.

The chain links TRBV29-1 to TRBJ1-5, with D unclear. Germline-derived CDR1 and CDR2 are SQVTM and ANQGSEA. This CDR3 spans 13 amino acids. V was pared by 5 bases and J by 1 base, with 9 bases between. CDR3 coding DNA: TGCAGCGTTACACCGGGAAGCAATCAGCCCCAGCATTTT. Translated, it gives CSVTPGSNQPQHF.

This chain links TRBV9 with TRBJ2-1; D is perhaps TRBD2 (7 bases). V shed 5 bases and J shed 8 bases, with 11 bases lying between them. The CDR3 totals 12 residues. Germline CDR1 reads SGDLS; CDR2 reads YYNGEE. CDR3: CASSSGGYEQFF. CDR3 coding DNA: TGTGCCAGCAGTTCGGGGGGCTATGAGCAGTTCTTC. The entire variable domain, with the rest obtained from reference TRBV9 and TRBJ2-1, is as follows: DSGVTQTPKHLITATGQRVTLRCSPRSGDLSVYWYQQSLDQGLQFLIQYYNGEERAKGNILERFSAQQFPDLHSELNLSSLELGDSALYFCASSSGGYEQFFGPGTRLTVL.

This chain joins TRBV2 and TRBJ2-3, with D uncertain. Germline V gene sequence: CDR1 SNHLY, CDR2 FYNNEI. This CDR3 has 15 residues. V was cut by 10 bases and J by 1 base, with 18 bases left in between. The CDR3 bases are TGTGCCACCTTACCTCACGGGTCCGGCACAGATACGCAGTATTTT. This translates into CATLPHGSGTDTQYF.

V is TRBV30 and J is TRBJ2-1, with unresolved D. Germline V gene data show CDR1 as GTSNPN and CDR2 as SVGIG (reference sequence). There are 12 residues in the CDR3. V dropped 0 bases and J dropped 5 bases, with 5 bases sitting between them. The DNA of the CDR3 is TGTGCCTGGAGTGTACTAAACAATGAGCAGTTCTTC. Translated: CAWSVLNNEQFF.

The chain recombines TRBV29-1 with TRBJ1-3; perhaps TRBD1 as D (5 bases). Germline CDR1 and CDR2: SQVTM and ANQGSEA. CDR3 length equals 13 residues. Deletions cut 7 bases from V and 0 bases from J, with 10 bases between. The CDR3 is CSATGSSGNTIYF. In nucleotides, the CDR3 is TGCAGCGCAACAGGATCCTCTGGAAACACCATATATTTT.

The V call is TRBV7-7, the J call TRBJ2-2; 9 bases line up with TRBD2. J lost 1 base, V lost 1 base, and 7 bases had no gene match. This CDR3 has 18 residues. Per the germline V gene, CDR1 is SSHAT and CDR2 is FNYEAQ (reference sequence). CDR3 loop: CASSLEAGGSRNTGELFF. The CDR3, as DNA: TGTGCCAGCAGCTTAGAAGCGGGGGGCTCAAGGAACACCGGGGAGCTGTTTTTT.

This clone was counted between two and nine times. The chain employs TRBV19 and TRBJ2-7, with D uncertain. Trimming pared 5 bases from V and 6 bases from J, leaving 20 bases between. Germline values: CDR1 LNHDA, CDR2 SQIVND (reference sequence). This CDR3 has 15 amino acids. The CDR3 sequence is CASSSPGRRLGEQYF. CDR3 DNA: TGTGCCAGTAGTTCCCCAGGTAGGCGTTTGGGCGAGCAGTACTTC. The entire variable domain, with the rest obtained from reference TRBV19 and TRBJ2-7, is as follows: DGGITQSPKYLFRKEGQNVTLSCEQNLNHDAMYWYRQDPGQGLRLIYYSQIVNDFQKGDIAEGYSVSREKKESFPLTVTSAQKNPTAFYLCASSSPGRRLGEQYFGPGTRLTVT.

This clone was picked up one time. The V gene is TRBV29-1, the J gene TRBJ2-7, with 10 positions matching TRBD1. CDR3 length equals 11 residues. The V gene's germline CDR1 is SQVTM and CDR2 ANQGSEA. J was trimmed by 12 bases and V by 5 bases; bases with no gene match: 7. CDR3 protein: CSVSLGTGVYF. The CDR3 nucleotides read TGCAGCGTTTCCTTAGGGACAGGGGTGTACTTC.

The rearrangement links TRBV5-1 to TRBJ2-3; 8 bases are shared with TRBD2. The length of the CDR3 is 16 residues. The V and J ends lost 0 bases and 2 bases, in that order; junction bases with no gene match: 5. CDR1 is SGHRS and CDR2 is YFSETQ in the germline V gene. The CDR3 coding sequence is TGCGCCAGCAGCTTGGCCGCGGGGGGATTCACAGATACGCAGTATTTT. Its translation is CASSLAAGGFTDTQYF.

The rearrangement joins TRBV9 to TRBJ2-5, with TRBD1 matching 9 bases. The ends lost 4 bases at V and 4 bases at J; junction bases unmatched: 2. This CDR3 contains 13 residues. Germline CDR1 SGDLS, CDR2 YYNGEE. This chain's CDR3 is CASSLTGGETQYF. CDR3 bases: TGTGCCAGCAGCTTGACAGGGGGAGAGACCCAGTACTTC. The entire variable domain, with the rest obtained from reference TRBV9 and TRBJ2-5, is as follows: DSGVTQTPKHLITATGQRVTLRCSPRSGDLSVYWYQQSLDQGLQFLIQYYNGEERAKGNILERFSAQQFPDLHSELNLSSLELGDSALYFCASSLTGGETQYFGPGTRLLVL.

V and J are TRBV5-1 and TRBJ2-5; D is possibly TRBD1 (7 bases). V lost 0 bases, J lost 5 bases, and 14 bases lay in between. The CDR3 spans 15 residues. Germline loops: CDR1 SGHRS, CDR2 YFSETQ. In DNA, the CDR3 is TGCGCCAGCAGCTTGGCAGGGGGGCCGGGGGAGACCCAGTACTTC. Translated, it gives CASSLAGGPGETQYF.

This chain links TRBV18 with TRBJ2-3; D may be TRBD1 (5 bases). The length of the CDR3 is 12 residues. The V gene's germline CDR1 is KGHSH and CDR2 LQKENI. Trimming removed 3 bases at V and 4 bases at J, with 5 bases between. CDR3: CASSPRADTQYF. In DNA form, the CDR3 reads TGTGCCAGCTCACCCAGGGCAGATACGCAGTATTTT.

This chain connects TRBV15 to TRBJ1-3; no clear D. CDR1 is LNHNV, CDR2 YYDKDF, per germline (reference sequence). CDR3 length: 15 amino acids. Between the trimmed V and J ends, which lost 3 bases and 8 bases, there was a span of 17 bases. CDR3 amino acids: CATSSVADIGDTIYF. The CDR3 DNA follows: TGTGCCACCAGCAGTGTGGCTGACATAGGAGACACCATATATTTT.

The chain joins TRBV28 to TRBJ2-7, with no clear D. V was pared by 3 bases and J by 1 base, with 7 bases between. From germline, CDR1 is MDHEN and CDR2 SYDVKM. The length of the CDR3 is 13 residues. This CDR3 reads CASSLGGSYEQYF. CDR3 in DNA: TGTGCCAGCAGTTTGGGCGGTTCCTACGAGCAGTACTTC.

This chain joins TRBV11-2 and TRBJ2-5; 9 bases are a match to TRBD2. The CDR3 is 14 residues long. With V trimmed by 8 bases and J by 4 bases, 8 bases remained unmatched. The germline V gene has CDR1 SGHAT and CDR2 FQNNGV. This CDR3 is CASRTGTSSETQYF. The CDR3 coding sequence is TGTGCCAGCCGCACCGGGACTAGCTCAGAGACCCAGTACTTC. Full variable domain (remainder filled in from reference TRBV11-2 and TRBJ2-5): EAGVAQSPRYKIIEKRQSVAFWCNPISGHATLYWYQQILGQGPKLLIQFQNNGVVDDSQLPKDRFSAERLKGVDSTLKIQPAKLEDSAVYLCASRTGTSSETQYFGPGTRLLVL.

The rearrangement uses TRBV30 and TRBJ1-3; no clear D. CDR1 and CDR2 from the germline V gene are GTSNPN and SVGIG (reference sequence). The V and J ends lost 4 bases and 3 bases respectively, with 4 bases between them. This CDR3 region has 11 residues. The chain's CDR3 is CAWTLGNTIYF. CDR3 nucleotide sequence: TGTGCCTGGACCCTTGGAAACACCATATATTTT.

This clone occurred a few times. This chain uses TRBV29-1 with TRBJ1-2, with 8 bases that match TRBD1. This CDR3 has 12 amino acids. Germline CDR1 is SQVTM and CDR2 is ANQGSEA. The J segment lost 3 bases and the V segment lost 5 bases, leaving 2 bases of the junction unmatched. In DNA form, the CDR3 reads TGCAGCGTTCGGGGACAGGACTATGGCTACACCTTC. It translates to CSVRGQDYGYTF.

The V gene is TRBV7-7, the J gene TRBJ2-2, with 12 positions matching TRBD2. The germline V gene has CDR1 SSHAT and CDR2 FNYEAQ (reference sequence). The CDR3 runs to 17 residues. Trimming took 4 bases from V and 2 from J; bases not matched to a gene: 5. CDR3 residues: CASSSVTSGGNTGELFF. DNA for the CDR3: TGTGCCAGCAGCTCCGTGACTAGCGGGGGAAACACCGGGGAGCTGTTTTTT.

The chain couples TRBV11-2 to TRBJ2-7; 9 bases are a match to TRBD2. V shed 5 bases, J shed 4 bases, and the junction held 6 bases outside the gene matches. This CDR3 has 14 amino acids. The germline gives CDR1 SGHAT, CDR2 FQNNGV. Here the CDR3 reads CASSRSGGDYEQYF. CDR3 DNA sequence: TGTGCCAGCAGCCGTAGCGGGGGAGATTACGAGCAGTACTTC.

The J gene is TRBJ1-1, the V gene TRBV30; D gene uncertain. Germline CDR1 reads GTSNPN; CDR2 reads SVGIG (reference sequence). The CDR3 totals 12 residues. Trimming removed 2 bases at V and 0 bases at J, with 4 bases between. The DNA of the CDR3 is TGTGCCTGGAGTTTTTTGAACACTGAAGCTTTCTTT. This sequence encodes CAWSFLNTEAFF.

Only a few counts were recorded for this clone. The chain combines TRBV15 with TRBJ2-5; the match to TRBD2 covers 8 bases. The CDR3 totals 14 residues. With V trimmed by 4 bases and J by 2 bases, 3 bases remained unmatched. Germline V lookup: CDR1 LNHNV, CDR2 YYDKDF (reference sequence). The CDR3 region is CATSTTSGQETQYF. The CDR3 nucleotides read TGTGCCACCAGCACAACTAGCGGACAAGAGACCCAGTACTTC.

This clone was seen a handful of times. J is TRBJ2-2 and V is TRBV29-1, with D tentatively TRBD1 or TRBD2 (7 bases each). CDR1 SQVTM and CDR2 ANQGSEA come from the germline V gene. V lost 7 bases and J 4 bases, leaving 13 bases between the germline ends. There are 13 residues in the CDR3. The chain's CDR3 is CSGGGQRTGELFF. The CDR3 DNA reads TGCAGCGGGGGGGGACAGCGCACCGGGGAGCTGTTTTTT.

The chain carries TRBV6-4 and TRBJ2-2; D gene unclear. Germline-derived CDR1 and CDR2 are MRHNA and SNTAGT. Between the trimmed V and J ends, which lost 7 bases and 4 bases, there was a span of 13 bases. The CDR3 is 14 amino acids. The CDR3 DNA sequence: TGTGCCAGCACTGCTCTTCCCGGCACCGGGGAGCTGTTTTTT. It codes for CASTALPGTGELFF.

The gene calls are TRBV29-1 and TRBJ1-1; D is undetermined. The germline V gene encodes CDR1 SQVTM and CDR2 ANQGSEA. The CDR3 length is 12 residues. Between the trimmed V and J ends, which lost 5 bases and 5 bases, there was a span of 12 bases. This CDR3 reads CSVQGARTEAFF. In DNA, the CDR3 is TGCAGCGTTCAAGGAGCACGAACTGAAGCTTTCTTT.

The chain uses TRBV5-1 and TRBJ2-3, with no clear D. V was shortened by 0 bases and J by 6 bases, with 11 bases between the two germline ends. Germline CDR1 reads SGHRS; CDR2 reads YFSETQ. This CDR3 comprises 14 residues. CDR3 in DNA: TGCGCCAGCAGCTTGGGGTTAGTGCCCGATACGCAGTATTTT. Residues: CASSLGLVPDTQYF.